This T cell receptor (beta chain) stems from a study of blood T cell repertoires in COVID-19. Across the whole study: T cells, B-cell-depleted T cells, or PBMCs provided the cDNA or gDNA that served as material.

Profiled with immunoSEQ multiplex PCR; TCRdb holds only in-frame clones, not every one. The sample lists tens of thousands of clones, roughly 90% occurring once. Per the germline V gene, CDR1 is LNHDA and CDR2 is SQIVND (reference sequence). The CDR3 contains 19 residues. The V and J ends lost 3 bases and 4 bases, in that order; junction bases with no gene match: 16. By share of the sample, this clone is medium-sized (0.01 to 0.1%). The sample taken for sequencing was peripheral blood. V usage is TRBV19 and J usage is TRBJ1-5; 9 bases align to TRBD1. The receptor comes from a man in his thirties or forties with acute or convalescent COVID-19. CDR3 sequence (DNA): TGTGCCAGTAGTATCCTTGCTCCGGGACAGGGAATTGAGAATCAGCCCCAGCATTTT. The encoded protein is CASSILAPGQGIENQPQHF.